Below, 15 T cell receptor beta chains from the same sample are listed, as sequenced in a study of blood T cell repertoires in COVID-19. The data were produced by immunoSEQ multiplex PCR, yet TCRdb's version contains in-frame clones alone and is incomplete. The table has a few hundred thousand clones, roughly 88% seen once. The sample comprised peripheral blood. These TCRs come from a woman aged 40 to 50 who had recovered from COVID-19.

Within the sample, this clone is medium-sized. The chain links TRBV9 to TRBJ2-5; the match to TRBD1 covers 10 bases. J lost 5 bases, V lost 4 bases, and 11 bases had no gene match. This CDR3 has 16 residues. CDR1 is SGDLS and CDR2 is YYNGEE in the germline V gene. The DNA for the CDR3 is TGTGCCAGCAGCCAACTTCCGGGACAGGGGAGGGAGACCCAGTACTTC. Amino acids: CASSQLPGQGRETQYF. The entire variable domain, with the rest obtained from reference TRBV9 and TRBJ2-5, is as follows: DSGVTQTPKHLITATGQRVTLRCSPRSGDLSVYWYQQSLDQGLQFLIQYYNGEERAKGNILERFSAQQFPDLHSELNLSSLELGDSALYFCASSQLPGQGRETQYFGPGTRLLVL.

The chain recombines TRBV19 with TRBJ1-5; possible D gene TRBD1, 6 bases. V gave up 3 bases and J gave up 6 bases, with 9 bases separating them. CDR3 length: 13 amino acids. Germline CDR1 LNHDA, CDR2 SQIVND (reference sequence). Here the CDR3 DNA reads TGTGCCAGTAGTATGGCAGGGGCTCAGCCCCAGCATTTT. Amino acid sequence: CASSMAGAQPQHF. The complete variable domain, with remaining parts taken from reference TRBV19 and TRBJ1-5, reads DGGITQSPKYLFRKEGQNVTLSCEQNLNHDAMYWYRQDPGQGLRLIYYSQIVNDFQKGDIAEGYSVSREKKESFPLTVTSAQKNPTAFYLCASSMAGAQPQHFGDGTRLSIL.

The chain is built from TRBV5-1 and TRBJ2-1; possibly TRBD1 for D (6 bases). Trimming shortened V by 3 bases and J by 4 bases, and 11 bases separated the two germline ends. Per the germline V gene, CDR1 is SGHRS and CDR2 is YFSETQ. This CDR3 region has 14 residues. CDR3 DNA sequence: TGCGCCAGCAGCTCCGGGACAACTTACAATGAGCAGTTCTTC. This sequence encodes CASSSGTTYNEQFF. Full variable domain (outside the CDR3, taken from reference TRBV5-1 and TRBJ2-1): KAGVTQTPRYLIKTRGQQVTLSCSPISGHRSVSWYQQTPGQGLQFLFEYFSETQRNKGNFPGRFSGRQFSNSRSEMNVSTLELGDSALYLCASSSGTTYNEQFFGPGTRLTVL.

A single count supports this clone. The chain joins TRBV23-1 to TRBJ1-5, with D maybe TRBD1 (6 bases). TRBV23-1 is recorded as an ORF, its role being uncertain. V shed 4 bases and J shed 0 bases, with 16 bases lying between them. The CDR3 extends over 17 amino acids. Here the CDR3 reads CASSRTTGIDSNQPQHF. CDR3 DNA sequence: TGCGCCAGCAGTCGCACAACAGGGATAGATAGCAATCAGCCCCAGCATTTT.

The rearrangement links TRBV5-1 to TRBJ1-1; the D gene is possibly TRBD1 (6 bases). The ends were cut back, 4 bases at V and 7 bases at J, with 20 bases in the middle. The CDR3 loop spans 15 amino acids. Per germline, CDR1 SGHRS and CDR2 YFSETQ. The CDR3 bases are TGCGCCAGCAGCCCGCCCACCGGGACACTCAATGAAGCTTTCTTT. Its protein is CASSPPTGTLNEAFF.

This chain joins TRBV7-2 and TRBJ1-2; a possible D gene is TRBD1 (6 bases). Germline V gives CDR1 SGHTA, CDR2 FQGNSA. The CDR3 consists of 16 residues. Trimming removed 5 bases at V and 3 bases at J, with 19 bases between. DNA of the CDR3: TGTGCCAGCAGCCTCCGGGGAGGGGGTCGGGACTATGGCTACACCTTC. Residues: CASSLRGGGRDYGYTF. The full variable domain, completed using reference TRBV7-2 and TRBJ1-2, is GAGVSQSPSNKVTEKGKDVELRCDPISGHTALYWYRQSLGQGLEFLIYFQGNSAPDKSGLPSDRFSAERTGGSVSTLTIQRTQQEDSAVYLCASSLRGGGRDYGYTFGSGTRLTVV.

This sequence joins TRBV7-2 and TRBJ2-7; D might be TRBD2 (6 bases). CDR3 size: 14 residues. Germline V gene sequence: CDR1 SGHTA, CDR2 FQGNSA. Trimming stripped 5 bases from V and 2 bases from J, with 13 bases between. Here the CDR3 reads CASSARGGAYEQYF. The CDR3 coding sequence is TGTGCCAGCAGCGCGCGGGGAGGCGCCTACGAGCAGTACTTC.

The V call is TRBV21-1, the J call TRBJ2-1; the D call of TRBD2 is as the table states it, not checked on the DNA. TRBV21-1 is described as a pseudogene. This CDR3 has 16 amino acids. CDR3 region: CASSLMEGLTDNEQFF. CDR3 DNA: TGTGCCAGCAGTCTAATGGAGGGGCTGACGGACAATGAGCAGTTCTTC.

This clone was observed a few times. Sequence at one end of the junction differs from germline and may be a read error. This sequence joins TRBV18 and TRBJ1-1, with TRBD1 matching over 8 bases. The CDR3 contains 16 residues. CDR1 and CDR2 (germline): KGHSH, LQKENI. The CDR3 is CASSPPGTGENTEAFF. In nucleotides, the CDR3 is TGTGCCAGCTCACCACCCGGGACAGGTGAGAACACCGAAGCTTTCTTT. The full variable domain, in which reference TRBV18 and TRBJ1-1 provide the parts outside the CDR3, is NAGVMQNPRHLVRRRGQEARLRCSPMKGHSHVYWYRQLPEEGLKFMVYLQKENIIDESGMPKERFSAEFPKEGPSILRIQQVVRGDSAAYFCASSPPGTGENTEAFFGQGTRLTVV.

This clone was counted between two and nine times. This chain joins TRBV5-1 and TRBJ2-2; maybe TRBD1 (6 bases). This CDR3 region has 17 residues. Germline CDR1 is SGHRS and CDR2 is YFSETQ. The V end lost 0 bases, the J end lost 1 base, and 13 bases lay between the germline ends. The CDR3 reads CASSLEQQQGNTGELFF. The DNA of the CDR3 is TGCGCCAGCAGCTTGGAACAACAACAGGGGAACACCGGGGAGCTGTTTTTT.

About this clone itself: This specimen includes other DNA sequences encoding the same CDR3. V gene TRBV28 combines with J gene TRBJ1-5; D call uncertain. Germline lookup yields CDR1 MDHEN and CDR2 SYDVKM. V dropped 4 bases and J dropped 4 bases, with 8 bases sitting between them. The length of the CDR3 is 13 residues. The CDR3 region is CASSSGSNQPQHF. In nucleotides, the CDR3 is TGTGCCAGCAGTTCAGGCAGTAATCAGCCCCAGCATTTT.

The chain carries TRBV12-3 or TRBV12-4 and TRBJ1-1; D perhaps matches TRBD1 (6 bases). The CDR3 is 13 residues long. Between the trimmed V and J ends, which lost 3 bases and 3 bases, there was a span of 8 bases. The CDR3 is CASSFAGDTEAFF. The CDR3 region has the DNA TGTGCCAGCAGTTTTGCAGGGGACACTGAAGCTTTCTTT.

The genes are TRBV19 and TRBJ1-3; no reliable D call. Germline CDR1 reads LNHDA; CDR2 reads SQIVND (reference sequence). V was clipped by 4 bases and J by 3 bases, with 10 bases between them. This CDR3 region has 14 residues. CDR3 coding DNA: TGTGCCAGTAGTAGATTGGCAGATGGAAACACCATATATTTT. Translating gives CASSRLADGNTIYF.

The chain links TRBV6-5 to TRBJ1-3, with 8 bases aligning to TRBD1. The CDR3 runs 15 residues. Germline CDR1 MNHEY, CDR2 SVGAGI. Trimming at V came to 4 bases and at J to 3 bases, leaving 5 bases not matched to a gene. The CDR3 DNA reads as TGTGCCAGCAGTTTGGACAGGGTGGATGGAAACACCATATATTTT. Protein sequence: CASSLDRVDGNTIYF.

In its sample, this clone was seen once. The CDR3: CASSVQGPANTGELFF. DNA for the CDR3: TGTGCCAGCAGCGTCCAGGGTCCAGCGAACACCGGGGAGCTGTTTTTT. This chain uses TRBV7-9 with TRBJ2-2, with TRBD1 as a possible D gene (5 bases). CDR3 length: 16 amino acids. Germline-derived CDR1 and CDR2 are SEHNR and FQNEAQ (reference sequence). The germline V and J ends were trimmed by 5 bases and 0 bases, with 13 bases remaining between them.